This paragraph reports one T cell receptor (beta chain). What it binds is unknown. This entry is derived from a study of cytomegalovirus exposure and HLA in healthy donors. In the study overall: Ancestry clustering placed 70% to 85% of 300 to 400 genotyped donors in the Caucasian-associated cluster. General study points: With DRB1 most and HLA-C fewest, TCR association rates differed between HLA loci in a later analysis. The study listed about 150 cytomegalovirus-associated TCR beta chains.

Per germline, CDR1 ENHRY and CDR2 SYGVKD. The CDR3 loop spans 14 amino acids. The V end lost 4 bases, the J end lost 10 bases, and 17 bases lay between the germline ends. 13 Jbeta primers and 60 Vbeta primers were used for the PCR. Measured with immunoSEQ multiplex PCR; TCRdb has only the in-frame clones, and not every one. The sample consists of roughly 55,000 clones, around 79% of them appearing once. The sample consisted of PBMCs. The origin of this receptor is a female donor in good health and CMV-seronegative. The genes are TRBV10-3 and TRBJ2-1; possibly TRBD2 for D (6 bases). The CDR3 DNA follows: TGTGCCATCAGTGGCCCAGGGACGAGCGGGGAGCAGTTCTTC. Encoded protein: CAISGPGTSGEQFF.